The table lists the clone carrying this TCR beta chain with a few counts. Its antigen is currently unknown. The data were taken from a study of cytomegalovirus exposure and HLA in healthy donors. Study as a whole: Approximately 81% of several hundred genotyped donors fell in the Caucasian-associated ancestry cluster. Study-wide findings and caveats: About 87% or about 30% of the time was how often most TCR beta V segments were productive, according to an earlier analysis.

Use of 60 Vbeta and 13 Jbeta primers characterized the PCR. Sequenced by immunoSEQ multiplex PCR; TCRdb stores in-frame clones only, minus some. Of about 65,000 clones listed, about 78% are singletons. This CDR3 has 15 residues. Germline-derived CDR1 and CDR2 are MNHNS and SASEGT. Trimming removed 6 bases from V and 9 bases from J, with 21 bases in between. Donors had nominal health at sampling but likely had unrecorded immune exposures. The sequence was obtained from a girl aged 10-17 years in good health and CMV-seropositive. The genes are TRBV6-1 and TRBJ2-1; a possible D gene is TRBD1 (7 bases). The sequenced sample consisted of PBMCs. The CDR3 DNA reads as TGTGCCAGCAGGCCACTGGGACAGCACGGGGGTGAGCAGTTCTTC. Translation gives CASRPLGQHGGEQFF.